The rows below give T cell receptor beta chains drawn from one sample of a study of shared clonotypes between healthy human individuals. Some clones are missing from TCRdb's copy, which holds only in-frame ones; the method was immunoSEQ multiplex PCR. The sample carries 650,000 to 750,000 clones, about 78% recorded once. The sequencing sample was made of memory CD4+ T cells sorted from blood. The receptors here all came from a woman aged 25 to 39 in good health. Both conserved end residues are part of each CDR3. A D gene is named only where the DNA matches it firmly. Expanded clones are given a class, and other clones once, few, many or no size at all.

NA,TRBV28,NA,TRBJ1-5,TGTGCCAGCAGCTTTTACAGCAATCAGCCCCAGCATTTT,CASSFYSNQPQHF
NA,TRBV25-1,TRBD2,TRBJ2-2,TGTGCCAGCAGTGAGACTAGCGGGAGGGCCGGGGAGCTGTTTTTT,CASSETSGRAGELFF
few,TRBV11-3,TRBD2,TRBJ2-1,TGTGCCAGCAGCACGACTAGCGGGACGCTCCACAATGAGCAGTTCTTC,CASSTTSGTLHNEQFF
NA,TRBV28,NA,TRBJ2-1,TGTGCCAGCAGTTTGAGTTGGCTTGAGCAGTTCTTC,CASSLSWLEQFF
NA,TRBV23-1,NA,TRBJ2-2,TGCGCCAGCAGCCAACTTCCCTCCCGAGGTTGGGGGTACACCGGGGAGCTGTTTTTT,CASSQLPSRGWGYTGELFF
NA,TRBV6-6,TRBD1,TRBJ1-2,TGTGCCAGCAGTTACGGAGACAGGGGAAACTATGGCTACACCTTC,CASSYGDRGNYGYTF
NA,TRBV2,NA,TRBJ1-5,TGTGCCAGCAGTGAAGGAACACTACAGGGACAGCCCCAGCATTTT,CASSEGTLQGQPQHF
NA,TRBV2,NA,TRBJ1-3,TGTGCCAGCAAGCCGGGTCCTGGAAACACCATATATTTT,CASKPGPGNTIYF
NA,TRBV25-1,NA,TRBJ2-3,TGTGCCACCTACTCGCCCCTGGGAGGCCTCCAGGGCACAGATACGCAGTATTTT,CATYSPLGGLQGTDTQYF
NA,TRBV27,NA,TRBJ2-1,TGTGCCAGCAGTTTAGGAGTACAGGGTAGGAATGAGCAGTTCTTC,CASSLGVQGRNEQFF
NA,TRBV25-1,TRBD1,TRBJ2-1,TGTGCCAGCAGCCCCGAGGGAACGGGACAGGGGGCGCGAGGTGAGCAGTTCTTC,CASSPEGTGQGARGEQFF
NA,TRBV11-2,TRBD1,TRBJ2-1,TGTGCCAGCAGACAAACTAGGACAGGGGGCCCGCGGTTCTTC,CASRQTRTGGPRFF
NA,TRBV5-1,NA,TRBJ2-7,TGCGCCAGCAGCCCGGGGAGCACCTACGAGCAGTACTTC,CASSPGSTYEQYF
few,TRBV7-2,NA,TRBJ2-7,TGTGCCAGCAGCTCGGGACTCGGCGCGAACGAGCAGTACTTC,CASSSGLGANEQYF
NA,TRBV4-2,NA,TRBJ2-3,TGTGCCAGCAGCTTGGTGTTGGGAGTAGAAGATACGCAGTATTTT,CASSLVLGVEDTQYF
NA,TRBV5-1,TRBD1,TRBJ1-2,TGCGCCAGCAGCTCGGGGACAGGGCAGCTCTATGGCTACACCTTC,CASSSGTGQLYGYTF
NA,TRBV11-3,NA,TRBJ1-1,TGTGCCAGCAGCTTAGGACCGAACACTGAAGCTTTCTTT,CASSLGPNTEAFF
NA,TRBV4-1,TRBD2,TRBJ2-1,TGCGCCAGCAGCCAAACGACTAGCGGGAGCTACAATGAGCAGTTCTTC,CASSQTTSGSYNEQFF
NA,TRBV29-1,NA,TRBJ2-2,TGCAGCGGCCGGGACGGTTACACCGGGGAGCTGTTTTTT,CSGRDGYTGELFF
NA,TRBV27,NA,TRBJ1-5,TGTGCCAGCAATAGAGGGGGGGTCGGCCAGCCCCAGCATTTT,CASNRGGVGQPQHF
NA,TRBV7-7,TRBD2,TRBJ2-7,TGTGCCAGCTACCCCAGCGGGAGGGCCTCATCGGAAGCCGAGCAGTACTTC,CASYPSGRASSEAEQYF
NA,TRBV18,TRBD1,TRBJ1-4,TGTGCCAGCTCAACAGGGGACGAAAAACTGTTTTTT,CASSTGDEKLFF
NA,TRBV7-2,NA,TRBJ1-4,TGTGCCAGCAGCTCGCGGGACGGGATGAGACTGTTTTTT,CASSSRDGMRLFF
NA,TRBV5-1,NA,TRBJ2-3,TGCGCCAGCAGCCCCGGGCAGATAACAGATACGCAGTATTTT,CASSPGQITDTQYF
NA,TRBV6-5,NA,TRBJ2-1,TGTGCCAGCAGTCTAGCTTACTCCTACAATGAGCAGTTCTTC,CASSLAYSYNEQFF
NA,TRBV28,TRBD1,TRBJ2-6,TGTGCCAGCACGGCAGGGGGCGAGGGGGCCAACGTCCTGACTTTC,CASTAGGEGANVLTF
NA,TRBV19,TRBD2,TRBJ2-7,TGTGCCAGTAGCGTTAGCGGGAGGGCCGGCTACGAGCAGTACTTC,CASSVSGRAGYEQYF
NA,TRBV21-1,NA,TRBJ2-7,TGTGCCAGCAGCAAACCGGGCCGGGCAACAGTCGAGCAGTACTTC,CASSKPGRATVEQYF
NA,TRBV9,TRBD2,TRBJ2-3,TGTGCCAGCAGCGTAGTTGGACTAGCGGGAGGGTTCACAGATACGCAGTATTTT,CASSVVGLAGGFTDTQYF
few,TRBV6-5,TRBD1,TRBJ1-1,TGTGCCAGCAGTCGTCCGGGACAGAGTGCTTTCTTT,CASSRPGQSAFF